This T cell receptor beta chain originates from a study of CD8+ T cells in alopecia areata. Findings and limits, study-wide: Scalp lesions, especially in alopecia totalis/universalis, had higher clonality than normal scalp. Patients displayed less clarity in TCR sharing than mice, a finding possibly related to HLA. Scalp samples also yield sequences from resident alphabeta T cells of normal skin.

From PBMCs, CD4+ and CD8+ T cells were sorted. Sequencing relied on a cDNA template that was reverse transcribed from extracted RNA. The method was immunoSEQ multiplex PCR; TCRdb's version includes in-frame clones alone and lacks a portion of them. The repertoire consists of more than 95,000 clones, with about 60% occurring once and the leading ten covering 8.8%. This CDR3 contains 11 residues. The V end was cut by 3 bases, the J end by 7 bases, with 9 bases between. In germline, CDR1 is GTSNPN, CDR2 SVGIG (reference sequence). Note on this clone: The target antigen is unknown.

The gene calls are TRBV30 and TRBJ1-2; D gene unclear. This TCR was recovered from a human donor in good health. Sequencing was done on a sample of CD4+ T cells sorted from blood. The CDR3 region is CAWRIFGGYTF. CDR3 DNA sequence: TGTGCCTGGAGGATATTTGGTGGCTACACCTTC.